One TCR beta chain is described in this entry. What it binds is unknown. The CDR3 has 12 amino acids. Trimming stripped 2 bases from V and 5 bases from J, with 7 bases between. Germline V gives CDR1 SGDLS, CDR2 YYNGEE. The sample is drawn from a study of cytomegalovirus exposure and HLA in healthy donors. Only in-frame clones appear in the TCRdb table, and some are missing; sequencing was by immunoSEQ multiplex PCR. The data show around 300,000 clones, roughly 87% seen once. The study, taken as a whole, reports: High specificity and sensitivity for cytomegalovirus status were reported for the classifier.

Sequencing input: PBMCs. The receptor was isolated from a woman in her 30s in good health and CMV-seropositive. The rearrangement joins TRBV9 to TRBJ1-1; D unresolved. The CDR3 sequence: CASSVGMTEAFF. The CDR3 region has the DNA TGTGCCAGCAGCGTCGGGATGACTGAAGCTTTCTTT. Full variable domain (rest looked up from reference TRBV9 and TRBJ1-1): DSGVTQTPKHLITATGQRVTLRCSPRSGDLSVYWYQQSLDQGLQFLIQYYNGEERAKGNILERFSAQQFPDLHSELNLSSLELGDSALYFCASSVGMTEAFFGQGTRLTVV.